The clone carrying this T cell receptor beta chain turned up a few times. The antigen is undetermined. Clones were read by immunoSEQ multiplex PCR, and TCRdb kept only the in-frame ones, dropping some. The repertoire holds about 46,000 clones, with roughly nine tenths as singletons. This entry comes from a study of T cells after posttransplantation cyclophosphamide. The study's findings and limits: Donor CD8+ memory clones often dominated recipient blood repertoires at later times. Recipient CMV seropositivity and CMV reactivation strongly tracked TRB clonality.

V lost 1 base and J 8 bases, leaving 12 bases between the germline ends. The CDR3 spans 14 residues. Germline CDR1 LNHDA, CDR2 SQIVND (reference sequence). The related graft donor's blood sample was taken on the day of bone marrow donation. J is TRBJ2-1 and V is TRBV19; TRBD1 is a possible D gene (5 bases). The TCR sequence derives from a woman aged 45-59 years in good health and a related stem cell transplant donor. Material: PBMCs. The chain's CDR3 is CASSIAPQGDEQFF. The CDR3 DNA reads TGTGCCAGTAGTATAGCTCCCCAGGGCGATGAGCAGTTCTTC.